Presented here are 29 T cell receptor beta chains from one specimen sequenced in a study of molecular identifiers for immune sequencing clone quantification. Each CDR3 protein is one row after TCRdb ran MiXCR on the PCR reads. The table records tens of thousands of distinct CDR3 sequences, less than 20% of them present only once. The sequencing input was naive CD8+ T cells from blood, with Jurkat cell RNA spiked in. Subset specified: FACS-sorted CD8+CD4-CCR7+CD45RA+ naive T cells. These receptors were taken from a human donor in good health. Some libraries in this study had Jurkat cell RNA spiked in.

The CDR3 nucleotides are TGTGCCAGCAGCTCCCCCCGAAGCGGGAGTAGGGACGAGCAGTACTTC. Translating it yields CASSSPRSGSRDEQYF. The chain has TRBV13 and TRBJ2-7; 8 nucleotides line up with TRBD2. Trimming at V came to 4 bases and at J to 5 bases, leaving 13 bases not matched to a gene. Germline CDR1 is PRHDT and CDR2 is FYEKMQ (reference sequence). The CDR3 covers 16 residues.

The table lists this clonotype with many counts. The V call is TRBV2, the J call TRBJ2-2, with D possibly being TRBD2 (6 bases). This CDR3 has 16 residues. The germline V gene encodes CDR1 SNHLY and CDR2 FYNNEI. V was clipped by 5 bases and J by 3 bases, with 16 bases between them. CDR3 coding DNA: TGTGCCAGCAGTCCCGAGGTAGCGGCACACACCGGGGAGCTGTTTTTT. Its protein is CASSPEVAAHTGELFF.

At least ten counts were recorded for this clonotype. This sequence joins TRBV7-6 and TRBJ2-6; D is unclear. This CDR3 is built from 17 residues. CDR1 SGHVS and CDR2 FNYEAQ come from the germline V gene. Trimming pared 1 base from V and 0 bases from J, leaving 10 bases between. CDR3 residues: CASSLGTVFSGANVLTF. CDR3 DNA: TGTGCCAGCAGCTTAGGAACAGTATTCTCTGGGGCCAACGTCCTGACTTTC.

The chain uses TRBV9 and TRBJ2-1, with TRBD2 matching 8 bases. Looked up from germline, CDR1 is SGDLS and CDR2 is YYNGEE. Trimming cost V 1 base and J 7 bases; bases outside gene matches: 16. CDR3 length: 18 amino acids. CDR3 in amino acids: CASSVNSSGTRVSNEQFF. In DNA, the CDR3 is TGTGCCAGCAGCGTAAACTCCTCCGGGACTAGGGTCTCGAATGAGCAGTTCTTC.

In regard to this clonotype: The junction does not match germline at one end; this may be a read error. This chain links TRBV7-9 with TRBJ2-7, with D unresolved. The CDR3 has 15 residues. The germline gives CDR1 SEHNR, CDR2 FQNEAQ (reference sequence). The CDR3 DNA reads as TGTGCCAACAGCCCCGAAAGCGATAATCCCTACGAGCAGTACTTC. This gives the protein CANSPESDNPYEQYF.

Regarding this clonotype: This could be a read error, since a much larger clone is one nucleotide away. The chain employs TRBV7-9 and TRBJ2-7; 11 nucleotides match TRBD2. Trimming took 4 bases from V and 7 from J; bases not matched to a gene: 9. The CDR3 extends over 15 amino acids. Germline V gene lookup returns CDR1 SEHNR and CDR2 FQNEAQ (reference sequence). The CDR3 DNA reads as TGTGCCAGCAGCTCGGTAGCGGGAGGGGCTAGGGAGCAGTACTTC. This gives the protein CASSSVAGGAREQYF. Looking up the rest from reference TRBV7-9 and TRBJ2-7 gives the full variable domain: DTGVSQNPRHKITKRGQNVTFRCDPISEHNRLYWYRQTLGQGPEFLTYFQNEAQLEKSRLLSDRFSAERPKGSFSTLEIQRTEQGDSAMYLCASSSVAGGAREQYFGPGTRLTVT.

This clonotype showed up many times. This chain connects TRBV4-3 to TRBJ2-1, with 8 bases fitting TRBD2. Germline V gives CDR1 LGHNA, CDR2 YSLEER. Trimming cost V 0 bases and J 4 bases; bases outside gene matches: 2. This CDR3 has 15 amino acids. The CDR3 loop reads CASSQETSGYNEQFF. CDR3 coding DNA: TGCGCCAGCAGCCAAGAAACTAGCGGTTACAATGAGCAGTTCTTC.

This clonotype appeared many times. The gene calls are TRBV4-3 and TRBJ2-2; D not resolved. This CDR3 region has 15 residues. CDR1 is LGHNA and CDR2 is YSLEER in the germline V gene. With 4 bases removed from V and 4 bases from J, the gap between germline ends came to 13 bases. The CDR3 nucleotides read TGCGCCAGCAGCCGCCAGACTCGAACCACCGGGGAGCTGTTTTTT. Its protein is CASSRQTRTTGELFF.

This clonotype was counted at least ten times. This rearrangement joins TRBV5-1 to TRBJ1-1; TRBD1 aligns across 8 bases. The CDR3 consists of 14 residues. The germline V gene encodes CDR1 SGHRS and CDR2 YFSETQ. V lost 4 bases, J lost 3 bases, and 5 bases stayed unmatched. The CDR3 spells CASSGQGRDTEAFF. The CDR3 DNA sequence: TGCGCCAGCAGCGGACAGGGCCGAGACACTGAAGCTTTCTTT.

This clonotype was counted at least ten times. The chain has TRBV9 and TRBJ2-7, with TRBD2 matching 11 bases. The CDR3 covers 16 residues. Unmatched junction bases numbered 11, after V lost 2 bases and J lost 7 bases. From germline, CDR1 is SGDLS and CDR2 YYNGEE. The DNA for the CDR3 is TGTGCCAGCAGCGTCCCCTTAGCGGGAGGGCCTGATGAGCAGTACTTC. It yields the protein CASSVPLAGGPDEQYF.

This clonotype has just a few counts. The rearrangement links TRBV6-2 or TRBV6-3 to TRBJ1-5; possible D gene TRBD1, 6 bases. Germline lookup yields CDR1 MNHEY and CDR2 SVGEGT. V was shortened by 6 bases and J by 9 bases, with 15 bases between the two germline ends. The CDR3 contains 13 residues. In nucleotides, the CDR3 is TGTGCCAGCAGGGACAGCCAAATGTTGCCCCAGCATTTT. It specifies CASRDSQMLPQHF.

This clonotype was counted at least ten times. The gene calls are TRBV2 and TRBJ1-2; D gene unclear. V lost 2 bases, J lost 4 bases, and 8 bases lay in between. CDR1 is SNHLY, CDR2 FYNNEI, per germline. The CDR3 covers 13 residues. The CDR3 DNA follows: TGTGCCAGCAGTGAACTACGTGGCTATGGCTACACCTTC. Protein sequence: CASSELRGYGYTF. The full variable domain, in which reference TRBV2 and TRBJ1-2 provide the parts outside the CDR3, is EPEVTQTPSHQVTQMGQEVILRCVPISNHLYFYWYRQILGQKVEFLVSFYNNEISEKSEIFDDQFSVERPDGSNFTLKIRSTKLEDSAMYFCASSELRGYGYTFGSGTRLTVV.

This clonotype came up many times. The CDR3 coding sequence is TGTGCCAGCAGTTGGGTCCGAGTTGGAAACACCATATATTTT. Protein: CASSWVRVGNTIYF. The chain uses TRBV28 and TRBJ1-3; D gene ambiguous. In germline, CDR1 is MDHEN, CDR2 SYDVKM. The CDR3 runs to 14 residues. The germline V and J ends were trimmed by 4 bases and 3 bases, with 10 bases remaining between them. Together with reference TRBV28 and TRBJ1-3, the CDR3 gives the full variable domain: DVKVTQSSRYLVKRTGEKVFLECVQDMDHENMFWYRQDPGLGLRLIYFSYDVKMKEKGDIPEGYSVSREKKERFSLILESASTNQTSMYLCASSWVRVGNTIYFGEGSWLTVV.

This clonotype was counted ten times or more. The DNA for the CDR3 is TGTGCCAGCAGCTTAGGGCTAGCGGGGAAGGAGAAGACCCAGTACTTC. It translates to CASSLGLAGKEKTQYF. The chain is built from TRBV7-8 and TRBJ2-5, with TRBD2 identical over 9 bases. Germline lookup yields CDR1 SGHVS and CDR2 FQNEAQ. There are 16 residues in the CDR3. V was clipped by 1 base and J by 6 bases; unmatched bases: 9.

At least ten counts were recorded for this clonotype. This chain links TRBV4-1 with TRBJ2-2; D gene uncertain. Trimming left V 3 bases short and J 2 bases short, with 10 bases between. There are 15 residues in the CDR3. CDR1 MGHRA and CDR2 YSYEKL come from the germline V gene. CDR3 residues: CASSQKGFNTGELFF. For the CDR3, the DNA is TGCGCCAGCAGCCAGAAGGGATTTAACACCGGGGAGCTGTTTTTT.

This clonotype was seen at least ten times. The chain has TRBV27 and TRBJ1-2, with no clear D. Germline values: CDR1 MNHEY, CDR2 SMNVEV (reference sequence). V gave up 7 bases and J gave up 4 bases, with 13 bases separating them. The CDR3 contains 13 residues. Here the CDR3 reads CASTDAAGYGYTF. The CDR3 nucleotides read TGTGCCAGCACCGACGCGGCCGGCTATGGCTACACCTTC.

This clonotype was counted at least ten times. The chain employs TRBV28 and TRBJ1-3, with 8 bases aligning to TRBD1. The CDR3 totals 15 residues. CDR1 is MDHEN and CDR2 is SYDVKM in the germline V gene. V lost 4 bases to trimming and J lost 0 bases; unmatched junction nucleotides: 2. The CDR3 bases are TGTGCCAGCAGTTGGACAGGGAACTCTGGAAACACCATATATTTT. Its protein product is CASSWTGNSGNTIYF.

This clonotype was recorded at least ten times. V is TRBV19 and J is TRBJ1-5, with D uncertain. This CDR3 comprises 14 residues. The V and J ends lost 3 bases and 1 base respectively, with 7 bases between them. The germline V gene encodes CDR1 LNHDA and CDR2 SQIVND (reference sequence). CDR3 coding DNA: TGTGCCAGTAGTATTGACGGCAGCAATCAGCCCCAGCATTTT. It specifies CASSIDGSNQPQHF.

This clonotype appeared many times. This sequence joins TRBV7-9 and TRBJ2-1; no definite D call. The CDR3 is 12 amino acids. Trimming shortened V by 9 bases and J by 3 bases, and 9 bases separated the two germline ends. Germline lookup yields CDR1 SEHNR and CDR2 FQNEAQ (reference sequence). CDR3 residues: CASADDYNEQFF. The DNA for the CDR3 is TGTGCCAGTGCGGACGACTACAATGAGCAGTTCTTC. Together with reference TRBV7-9 and TRBJ2-1, the CDR3 gives the full variable domain: DTGVSQNPRHKITKRGQNVTFRCDPISEHNRLYWYRQTLGQGPEFLTYFQNEAQLEKSRLLSDRFSAERPKGSFSTLEIQRTEQGDSAMYLCASADDYNEQFFGPGTRLTVL.

The V call is TRBV10-3, the J call TRBJ1-2, with 7 bases fitting TRBD1. The junction had 10 bases not matched to a gene; V was cut back by 10 bases and J by 2 bases. CDR3 length equals 14 residues. Germline-derived CDR1 and CDR2 are ENHRY and SYGVKD. Written as DNA, the CDR3 is TGTGCCACCCTCACAGGGGACGGAAACTATGGCTACACCTTC. It specifies CATLTGDGNYGYTF.

The CDR3 nucleotides are TGTGCCAGCTCACCACCAGTTGGAAAACTGTTTTTT. It encodes CASSPPVGKLFF. The V gene is TRBV18, the J gene TRBJ1-4, with D unclear. This CDR3 has 12 amino acids. Germline V gene sequence: CDR1 KGHSH, CDR2 LQKENI. Trimming took 0 bases from V and 10 from J, leaving 6 bases between them.

In this sample, this clonotype turned up many times. The gene calls are TRBV7-9 and TRBJ2-7; a possible D gene is TRBD2 (5 bases). Germline CDR1 SEHNR, CDR2 FQNEAQ (reference sequence). Trimming removed 7 bases at V and 6 bases at J, with 16 bases between. This CDR3 has 13 residues. The CDR3 bases are TGTGCCAGCACCAATACAGAGGGTTTCGAGCAGTACTTC. This sequence encodes CASTNTEGFEQYF.

This clonotype has a handful of counts. Possible read error: a much larger clone is one base away. The V gene is TRBV10-3, the J gene TRBJ2-3; TRBD1 might be the D (5 bases). Trimming took off 7 bases at V and 1 base at J, with 12 bases between the two ends. Germline lookup yields CDR1 ENHRY and CDR2 SYGVKD. This CDR3 contains 14 residues. This chain's CDR3 is CAIKMDTRTDTQYF. The CDR3 DNA follows: TGTGCCATCAAAATGGACACTCGCACAGATACGCAGTATTTT.

This clonotype has a handful of counts. This chain uses TRBV5-1 with TRBJ2-7, with 7 positions matching TRBD1. The CDR3 totals 13 residues. J lost 3 bases, V lost 4 bases, and 4 bases had no gene match. Looked up from germline, CDR1 is SGHRS and CDR2 is YFSETQ. Here the CDR3 DNA reads TGCGCCAGCAGCATGACAGGGCACTACGAGCAGTACTTC. Amino acid sequence: CASSMTGHYEQYF.

The chain recombines TRBV6-5 with TRBJ2-1; no definite D call. V lost 0 bases and J 7 bases, leaving 7 bases between the germline ends. Looked up from germline, CDR1 is MNHEY and CDR2 is SVGAGI. The CDR3 spans 13 residues. Here the CDR3 reads CASSYSVGNEQFF. For the CDR3, the DNA is TGTGCCAGCAGTTACTCCGTTGGGAATGAGCAGTTCTTC.

This clonotype was counted ten times or more. The rearrangement joins TRBV6-6 to TRBJ2-4, with a tentative D call TRBD2 (5 bases). Germline values: CDR1 MNHNY, CDR2 SVGAGI (reference sequence). V was shortened by 7 bases and J by 8 bases, with 12 bases between the two germline ends. This CDR3 is 12 amino acids long. Here the CDR3 DNA reads TGTGCCAGCAATATGGGAGTGCACATTCAGTACTTC. Its translation is CASNMGVHIQYF.

This clonotype was seen repeatedly, ten times or more. The chain employs TRBV5-6 and TRBJ2-5; 11 nucleotides line up with TRBD1. This CDR3 spans 13 amino acids. Trimming at V came to 2 bases and at J to 7 bases, leaving 1 base not matched to a gene. Germline V lookup: CDR1 SGHDT, CDR2 YYEEEE. The CDR3 DNA sequence: TGTGCCAGCAGCTTTGGACAGGGGGCGACCCAGTACTTC. Translated, it gives CASSFGQGATQYF.

This clonotype was seen ten or more times. This rearrangement joins TRBV2 to TRBJ2-7; 7 bases fit TRBD1. The V segment lost 10 bases and the J segment 4 bases; nucleotides outside the gene matches: 10. Germline V gene sequence: CDR1 SNHLY, CDR2 FYNNEI. The CDR3 sequence is 13 residues long. CDR3 nucleotide sequence: TGTGCCACCAAACAGGGGTCCTCGTACGAGCAGTACTTC. It codes for CATKQGSSYEQYF.

Comments on this clonotype: A much larger clone lies one base from this, so it may be a read error. The chain is built from TRBV3-1 and TRBJ2-7; D is perhaps TRBD2 (6 bases). Germline V gene sequence: CDR1 LGHDT, CDR2 YNNKEL (reference sequence). The CDR3 is 15 residues long. In DNA form, the CDR3 reads TGTGCCAGCGGCCAAGTAGCGGCATACTCCTACGAGCAGTACTTC. Protein: CASGQVAAYSYEQYF.